The clone carrying this T cell receptor (beta chain) was detected many times. These data belong to a study of regulatory T cells in long-lasting Graves disease. Time point meaning: newly diagnosed GD, antithyroid drugs for less than 3 months. The TCR library was made from RNA extracted from PBMCs. Building of the TCR beta libraries involved iRepertoire HTBI primers and Arm-PCR of CDR3 regions. TCRdb redid the calling of the multiplex PCR reads with MiXCR, one entry per CDR3 protein. The profile covers roughly 610,000 distinct CDR3 sequences, with 15% to 20% appearing a single time and approximately 12% taken by the ten largest. These same records also appear under a second study, on T cells in Graves' hyperthyroidism and ophthalmopathy.

This receptor was identified in a man between 18 and 29 years old with Graves disease. The sample consisted of peripheral blood mononuclear cells (PBMCs), taken at new diagnosis, from a patient treated with antithyroid drugs.

CDR3 protein: CASSFPPLTSGKSSYNEQFF. CDR3 coding DNA: TGTGCCAGCAGTTTCCCTCCTCTTACTAGCGGGAAGAGCTCCTACAATGAGCAGTTCTTC. The chain has TRBV28 and TRBJ2-1, with 10 bases lining up with TRBD2. The ends lost 3 bases at V and 0 bases at J; junction bases unmatched: 14. This CDR3 comprises 20 residues. Germline V gene sequence: CDR1 MDHEN, CDR2 SYDVKM.